These 5 T cell receptor beta chains were all obtained from the same sample, sequenced in a study of blood T cell repertoires in COVID-19. TCRdb's table, derived via immunoSEQ multiplex PCR, lists solely in-frame clones and lacks some. Here the sample spans fewer than 350,000 clones, about 87% being singletons. The specimen was PBMCs or T cells enriched from blood (not recorded which). The receptors were gathered from a woman in her thirties with acute COVID-19.

This chain uses TRBV28 with TRBJ2-2; 10 bases are shared with TRBD1. The CDR3 has 15 residues. CDR1 MDHEN and CDR2 SYDVKM come from the germline V gene. Germline trimming cut 5 bases from V and 4 bases from J; bases unmatched to any gene: 4. The CDR3 region has the DNA TGTGCCAGCAGTACAGGGACAGGGGTCACCGGGGAGCTGTTTTTT. It codes for CASSTGTGVTGELFF.

This clone was seen only a few times. CDR3 sequence (DNA): TGTGCCAGCAGCGAGCCTCCAGAGACCCAGTACTTC. Amino acid sequence: CASSEPPETQYF. This sequence joins TRBV9 and TRBJ2-5; no clear D gene. Germline V gives CDR1 SGDLS, CDR2 YYNGEE. The CDR3 contains 12 residues. Between the trimmed V and J ends, which lost 3 bases and 4 bases, there was a span of 7 bases.

The rearrangement uses TRBV4-2 and TRBJ2-7, with D perhaps TRBD2 (6 bases). The germline V and J ends were trimmed by 0 bases and 4 bases, with 7 bases remaining between them. Germline V gene sequence: CDR1 LGHNA, CDR2 YNFKEQ. This CDR3 has 13 residues. CDR3 in amino acids: CASSQEGGYEQYF. The CDR3 bases are TGTGCCAGCAGCCAAGAGGGGGGTTACGAGCAGTACTTC.

The genes are TRBV3-1 (or the pseudogene TRBV3-2) and TRBJ2-7; 9 bases map to TRBD2. CDR3 size: 14 residues. In germline, CDR1 is LGHDT, CDR2 YNNKEL (reference sequence). V gave up 3 bases and J gave up 6 bases; unmatched junction bases: 6. This CDR3 is CASSQREGPVEQYF. The CDR3 DNA is TGTGCCAGCAGCCAGCGGGAGGGCCCGGTCGAGCAGTACTTC.

This chain links TRBV14 with TRBJ2-1; the match to TRBD2 covers 9 bases. CDR3 length: 18 amino acids. Germline V gene sequence: CDR1 SGHDN, CDR2 FVKESK. V trimming: 3 bases; J trimming: 7 bases; junction bases outside the gene matches: 16. The CDR3 bases are TGTGCCAGCAGCCACACTGGACTGGCGGGAGGGCCGAGGAATGAGCAGTTCTTC. Its translation: CASSHTGLAGGPRNEQFF. The entire variable domain, with the rest obtained from reference TRBV14 and TRBJ2-1, is as follows: EAGVTQFPSHSVIEKGQTVTLRCDPISGHDNLYWYRRVMGKEIKFLLHFVKESKQDESGMPNNRFLAERTGGTYSTLKVQPAELEDSGVYFCASSHTGLAGGPRNEQFFGPGTRLTVL.